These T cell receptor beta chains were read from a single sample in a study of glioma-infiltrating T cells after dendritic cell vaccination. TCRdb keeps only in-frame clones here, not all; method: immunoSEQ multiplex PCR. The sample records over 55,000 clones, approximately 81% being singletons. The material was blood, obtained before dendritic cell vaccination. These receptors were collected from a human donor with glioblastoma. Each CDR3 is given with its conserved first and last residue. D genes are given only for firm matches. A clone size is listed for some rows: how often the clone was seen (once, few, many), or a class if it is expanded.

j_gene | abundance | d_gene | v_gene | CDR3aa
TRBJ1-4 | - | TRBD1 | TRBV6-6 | CASSRSQGGNEKLFF
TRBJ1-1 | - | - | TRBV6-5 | CASSYSLNTEAFF
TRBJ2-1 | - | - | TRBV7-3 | CASSPTQGFDEQFF
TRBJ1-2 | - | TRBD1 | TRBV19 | CASTDRGRKGYTF
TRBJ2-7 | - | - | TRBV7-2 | CASSQTSYEQYF
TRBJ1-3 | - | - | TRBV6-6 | CASSYSPGMGNTIYF
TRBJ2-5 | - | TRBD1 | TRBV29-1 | CSAMGQVQETQYF
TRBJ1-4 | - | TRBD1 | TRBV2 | CASSEGQGDEKLFF
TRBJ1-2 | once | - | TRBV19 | CASSINREPHGYTF
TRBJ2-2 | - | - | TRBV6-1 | CASSVGQPTGELFF
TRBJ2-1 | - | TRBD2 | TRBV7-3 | CASSLGLAGGLRNEQFF
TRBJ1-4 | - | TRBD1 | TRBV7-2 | CASRALPGQGGKLFF
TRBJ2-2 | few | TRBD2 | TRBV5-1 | CSSRGERGASNTGELFF
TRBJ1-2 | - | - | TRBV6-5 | CASRGRPF
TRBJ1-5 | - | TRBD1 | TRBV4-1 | CASSLGTGDLSNQPQHF